This TCR beta chain was sequenced for a study of cytomegalovirus exposure and HLA in healthy donors. PCR employed 60 Vbeta and 13 Jbeta primers. Sequencing used immunoSEQ multiplex PCR; TCRdb keeps in-frame clones, though not all of them. The sample yields some 130,000 clones, approximately 80% seen once. This receptor was taken from a man between 25 and 39 years old in good health and CMV-seronegative. The sample taken for sequencing was PBMCs.

CDR3 region: CASGGLAEETQYF. In DNA, the CDR3 is TGTGCCAGCGGAGGACTAGCGGAAGAGACCCAGTACTTC. The gene calls are TRBV6-1 and TRBJ2-5; 10 bases map to TRBD2. CDR3 size: 13 residues. Germline CDR1 MNHNS, CDR2 SASEGT. Trimming took 8 bases from V and 3 from J; bases not matched to a gene: 3.